This is a list of T cell receptor beta chains from one sample in a study of cytomegalovirus exposure and HLA in healthy donors. Method: immunoSEQ multiplex PCR; TCRdb's copy keeps in-frame clones and lacks some. The sample includes approximately 180,000 clones, roughly 13% of them seen just once. Sequencing input: PBMCs. These receptors were taken from a man in his forties or fifties in good health and CMV-seropositive. Both conserved end residues are part of each CDR3. The order of the fields is CDR3 protein, V gene.

CASSVQGFGNEKLFF	TRBV19
CAWSVSGGSETQYF	TRBV30
CASSPPDRANTGELFF	TRBV4-2
CASSELPPEGWGNTIYF	TRBV6-1
CASRAAGSTDTQYF	TRBV28
CASSPDRSSYNEQFF	TRBV6-1
CASSQVAGSSYEQYF	TRBV4-1
CASSLDTDRGGELFF	TRBV11-3
CSVDPLWAGGNTEAFF	TRBV29-1
CASSEVRGTNEQFF	TRBV10-2
CAISGQGGTEAFF	TRBV10-3
CASTTALGSNYGYTF	TRBV9
CASSPAVRERERVKPQHF	TRBV18
CASRQTGIGAQYF	TRBV7-2
CASSPTITTGETDTQYF	TRBV7-7
CASSQGQGGIYGYTF	TRBV4-3
CASSSQTGLSTEAFF	TRBV9
CASSADRGETQYF	TRBV6-4
CASSEGTATDTQYF	TRBV10-1
CASSARQGDVKNTEAFF	TRBV6-1
CASPRQGLTDTQYF	TRBV28
CASSSQGDTEAFF	TRBV7-2
CAWSSTLPGLDEQFF	TRBV30
CASSLGAMNTEAFF	TRBV7-8
CASSPRAGGPKYEQFF	TRBV5-1
CASSWTEQETQYF	TRBV5-5
CASSLWGPTDTQYF	TRBV7-2
CASSQTGRGQPQHF	TRBV4-2
CATSRDGGTGELFF	TRBV15
CASSLRGFEAFF	TRBV5-1
CASSFFSSGLQNEQFF	TRBV5-6
CASSLLGGGTGELFF	TRBV28
CASSSGRNEQFF	TRBV7-6
CASSPPGRVYGYTF	TRBV18
CASSDFGGTSTDTQYF	TRBV6-4
CASSSPVNKRGYGYTF	TRBV7-8
CASSFGGTYNEQFF	TRBV5-1
CASSLGRGDYTDTQYF	TRBV7-9
CAWSATTGMGSYNSPLHF	TRBV30
CASSRQGQGFGYGYTF	TRBV5-1
CASSLAFGHTFNEKLFF	TRBV7-9
CASSPTAGLNTEAFF	TRBV18
CASSPSGTLSSRADTQYF	TRBV9
CASSLLGVVTEAFF	TRBV28
CSVGSNYGYTF	TRBV29-1
CASSSSGGGTDTQYF	TRBV5-6
CAWSLGGLRSNYGYTF	TRBV30
CASSGPGQGAGGYTF	TRBV28
CASSYSPTDTQYF	TRBV7-2
CASRDDRGDQPQHF	TRBV2
CASSLTATSGGQDTQYF	TRBV7-3
CASSLTGPEYQETQYF	TRBV19
CASSPDRGNYGYTF	TRBV9
CASSPGATNEKLFF	TRBV5-6